In its sample, the clone carrying this T cell receptor (beta chain) was seen a few times. Antigen unknown. Primers: 60 Vbeta forward and 13 Jbeta reverse. The table came from immunoSEQ multiplex PCR; TCRdb's copy has only in-frame clones and leaves some out. This sample has roughly 140,000 clones; roughly 70% occur once, and the top ten carry 3.5% to 5%. V was trimmed by 1 base and J by 7 bases, leaving 13 bases between them. The germline V gene encodes CDR1 SGHVS and CDR2 FQNEAQ. This CDR3 region has 14 residues. The sample is drawn from a study of cytomegalovirus exposure and HLA in healthy donors. The wider study: The early release's HLA-typed donors yielded approximately 82 million unique TCRs.

General observations from the study: Analysis performed later found approximately 17,000 TCR beta sequences associated with HLA alleles at 0.05 false discovery rate. Later on, a genetic analysis was performed. It linked a missense variant in DCLRE1C with V- and J-gene trimming of TCR beta. Indistinguishable V segments such as TRBV6-2 and TRBV6-3 were excluded.

This sequence was found in a man between 60 and 75 years old in good health and CMV-seronegative. Sample: PBMCs. The chain has TRBV7-8 and TRBJ1-1; possibly TRBD1 for D (5 bases). CDR3 amino acids: CASSLGQGLSEAFF. As DNA, the CDR3 is TGTGCCAGCAGCTTAGGTCAGGGCCTCAGTGAAGCTTTCTTT.